The clone carrying this T cell receptor beta chain was recorded a few times. This entry belongs to a study of technical replicates of blood from several donors. Assay used: immunoSEQ multiplex PCR; TCRdb lists only in-frame clones, some missing. This sample carries about 57,000 clones, roughly 95% of them seen once, and the ten largest clones take approximately 3.9%. The V gene lost 6 bases and the J gene lost 7 bases, with 9 bases spanning the gap. Germline CDR1 and CDR2: SNHLY and FYNNEI. The CDR3 runs 11 residues. The sample taken for sequencing was PBMCs. The receptor was isolated from a human donor in good health. Some clones in this sample may be carry-over from other donors' samples. This sequence joins TRBV2 and TRBJ1-1; D is unresolved. In DNA, the CDR3 is TGTGCCAGCAGGGTTCGGAGTGAAGCTTTCTTT. Its translation is CASRVRSEAFF.